Listed here are 30 T cell receptor beta chains from one sample, sequenced in a study of human T cells and chemical hapten exposure. Each CDR3 protein gets one entry after TCRdb re-called the RACE reads with MiXCR. This table has tens of thousands of distinct CDR3 sequences, approximately 10% appearing once. The time point is: patch test 3, about 24 weeks after DPC sensitization. Indicated treatment: therapeutic diphenylcyclopropenone sensitization with weekly scalp DPC. The sample here was whole blood, taken in connection with sensitization to the hapten diphenylcyclopropenone (DPC). The receptor set was obtained from a woman aged 50 to 60 with alopecia areata. Some clones in this sample may be carry-over from other donors' samples.

The genes are TRBV7-9 and TRBJ1-5, with D perhaps TRBD1 (5 bases). Germline values: CDR1 SEHNR, CDR2 FQNEAQ (reference sequence). This CDR3 has 15 residues. The V end lost 4 bases, the J end lost 3 bases, and 13 bases lay between the germline ends. The CDR3 region is CASSSAGADNQPQHF. The CDR3 DNA follows: TGTGCCAGCAGCTCTGCCGGGGCCGACAATCAGCCCCAGCATTTT.

This clonotype has a count of ten or more. V usage is TRBV20-1 and J usage is TRBJ2-5; D is undetermined. The CDR3 runs to 13 residues. Germline loops: CDR1 DFQATT, CDR2 SNEGSKA (reference sequence). V lost 6 bases and J 4 bases, leaving 15 bases between the germline ends. The CDR3 loop reads CSAGRPTSETQYF. The CDR3 bases are TGCAGTGCCGGGCGTCCCACCTCAGAGACCCAGTACTTC.

V gene TRBV11-2 combines with J gene TRBJ1-1; 7 bases agree with TRBD1. Per germline, CDR1 SGHAT and CDR2 FQNNGV. This CDR3 has 14 residues. Losses at the gene ends were 6 bases for V and 11 bases for J; bases not matched to a gene: 15. The CDR3 loop is CASSGIGQVNEAFF. CDR3 DNA sequence: TGTGCCAGCAGTGGGATAGGACAGGTCAACGAGGCTTTCTTT.

This clonotype came up a few times. This chain connects TRBV5-1 to TRBJ2-1; 9 positions agree with TRBD2. V lost 3 bases and J lost 9; bases outside the gene matches: 10. Germline V gene sequence: CDR1 SGHRS, CDR2 YFSETQ. The CDR3 length is 15 residues. The chain's CDR3 is CASSWRLADMGEQFF. As DNA, the CDR3 is TGCGCCAGCAGCTGGCGACTAGCGGATATGGGTGAGCAGTTCTTC.

This clonotype came up many times. The chain couples TRBV2 to TRBJ1-5, with 9 bases aligning to TRBD1. In germline, CDR1 is SNHLY, CDR2 FYNNEI. The V gene end was trimmed by 6 bases and the J gene end by 4 bases; junction bases not matched to a gene: 4. This CDR3 region has 14 residues. The CDR3 DNA reads TGTGCCAGCAGGGCCGGGACAGGGAATCAGCCCCAGCATTTT. The encoded protein is CASRAGTGNQPQHF.

The chain has TRBV6-2 or TRBV6-3 and TRBJ2-7; D gene ambiguous. Germline-derived CDR1 and CDR2 are MNHEY and SVGEGT. V lost 4 bases and J lost 3, with 13 bases in between. The length of the CDR3 is 14 residues. The CDR3 region has the DNA TGTGCCAGCAGTTCTGTCTACCCGAGCTACGAGCAGTACTTC. This encodes CASSSVYPSYEQYF.

This chain connects TRBV28 to TRBJ2-2; D might be TRBD2 (6 bases). The CDR3 totals 18 residues. Germline V gives CDR1 MDHEN, CDR2 SYDVKM. Trimming took 7 bases from V and 0 from J, leaving 21 bases between them. This CDR3 reads CASNYYMGGPSNTGELFF. The CDR3 DNA is TGTGCCAGCAATTACTACATGGGGGGACCCTCGAACACCGGGGAGCTGTTTTTT.

This clonotype was seen ten or more times. This chain uses TRBV11-2 with TRBJ2-2, with 8 bases that match TRBD1. Germline trimming cut 4 bases from V and 6 bases from J; bases unmatched to any gene: 1. Germline lookup yields CDR1 SGHAT and CDR2 FQNNGV. There are 13 residues in the CDR3. CDR3 DNA: TGTGCCAGCAGCTCGACAGGGGCCGGGGAGCTGTTTTTT. It encodes CASSSTGAGELFF. The full variable domain, completed using reference TRBV11-2 and TRBJ2-2, is EAGVAQSPRYKIIEKRQSVAFWCNPISGHATLYWYQQILGQGPKLLIQFQNNGVVDDSQLPKDRFSAERLKGVDSTLKIQPAKLEDSAVYLCASSSTGAGELFFGEGSRLTVL.

The chain joins TRBV29-1 to TRBJ2-2; perhaps D is TRBD1 or TRBD2 (6 bases each). CDR1 and CDR2 (germline): SQVTM, ANQGSEA. The CDR3 is 14 residues long. Trimming removed 6 bases at V and 0 bases at J, with 11 bases between. The CDR3 DNA reads as TGCAGCGTCATCGGGGGCCCGAACACCGGGGAGCTGTTTTTT. Translated: CSVIGGPNTGELFF.

This clonotype came up many times. The J gene is TRBJ2-2, the V gene TRBV18; TRBD2 agrees at 7 bases. The CDR3 loop spans 16 amino acids. The ends lost 3 bases at V and 1 base at J; junction bases unmatched: 5. CDR1 is KGHSH, CDR2 LQKENI, per germline. CDR3 coding DNA: TGTGCCAGCTCACCGTCGATAGCGGGGAACACCGGGGAGCTGTTTTTT. This sequence encodes CASSPSIAGNTGELFF.

In regard to this clonotype: A much bigger clone sits one base away, suggesting this may be a read error. This chain connects TRBV29-1 to TRBJ2-7, with D possibly TRBD1 on 5 matching bases. The V gene lost 6 bases and the J gene lost 6 bases, with 21 bases spanning the gap. CDR3 size: 14 residues. Germline V gives CDR1 SQVTM, CDR2 ANQGSEA. CDR3 loop: CSVKTPARASEQYF. CDR3 bases: TGCAGCGTCAAGACCCCGGCCAGGGCCAGCGAGCAGTACTTC.

This clonotype occurred a few times. This sequence joins TRBV29-1 and TRBJ2-1, with D possibly matching TRBD1 (6 bases). This CDR3 is 12 amino acids long. Trimming shortened V by 6 bases and J by 8 bases, and 14 bases separated the two germline ends. Germline V CDR1 and CDR2: SQVTM, ANQGSEA. Written as DNA, the CDR3 is TGCAGCGTCGACAGGCCCGGGGATGAGCAGTTCTTC. Its protein is CSVDRPGDEQFF.

This clonotype came up many times. The chain uses TRBV28 and TRBJ2-7; TRBD1 matches 8 bases. The CDR3 sequence is 13 residues long. With V trimmed by 6 bases and J by 3 bases, 4 bases remained unmatched. The germline gives CDR1 MDHEN, CDR2 SYDVKM. The CDR3 DNA reads TGTGCCAGCAGGACCGGGACAGGCTACGAGCAGTACTTC. It is translated as CASRTGTGYEQYF.

This clonotype was detected many times. The chain employs TRBV5-1 and TRBJ1-4; TRBD1 agrees at 8 bases. Trimming removed 4 bases from V and 2 bases from J; junction bases left unmatched: 10. The CDR3 is made up of 17 amino acids. The germline gives CDR1 SGHRS, CDR2 YFSETQ. The CDR3 sequence: CASSPRQGWTTNEKLFF. The CDR3 DNA is TGCGCCAGCAGCCCTCGACAGGGGTGGACGACTAATGAAAAACTGTTTTTT.

The rearrangement links TRBV28 to TRBJ1-2; a possible D gene is TRBD1 (5 bases). Trimming removed 8 bases from V and 2 bases from J, with 15 bases in between. CDR3 length: 14 residues. Germline values: CDR1 MDHEN, CDR2 SYDVKM. DNA of the CDR3: TGTGCCAGCTCCAGCGGGGCACTGAACTATGGCTACACCTTC. Protein: CASSSGALNYGYTF.

The gene calls are TRBV7-9 and TRBJ2-5, with D maybe TRBD1 (5 bases). The germline V gene has CDR1 SEHNR and CDR2 FQNEAQ (reference sequence). Deletions cut 3 bases from V and 0 bases from J, with 11 bases between. The CDR3 consists of 15 residues. DNA of the CDR3: TGTGCCAGCAGCTTGGACACAAACTACCAAGAGACCCAGTACTTC. Translating gives CASSLDTNYQETQYF.

The gene calls are TRBV20-1 and TRBJ2-1, with 10 bases fitting TRBD1. The trim removed 5 bases at V and 4 bases at J, leaving 5 bases unmatched. From germline, CDR1 is DFQATT and CDR2 SNEGSKA (reference sequence). The CDR3 length is 14 residues. The CDR3 region has the DNA TGCAGTGCTTCCCGGGACAGGGGTTACAATGAGCAGTTCTTC. Residues: CSASRDRGYNEQFF.

The table lists this clonotype with many counts. CDR3 sequence (DNA): TGTGCCAGCAGTCCTCATCACCGGGAACTCGCGAACACCGGGGAGCTGTTTTTT. It specifies CASSPHHRELANTGELFF. The chain recombines TRBV25-1 with TRBJ2-2; perhaps TRBD2 as D (5 bases). The CDR3 totals 18 residues. The germline CDR1 and CDR2 sequences are MGHDK and SYGVNS. V dropped 5 bases and J dropped 0 bases, with 19 bases sitting between them.

This clonotype was observed at least ten times. The V and J genes are TRBV7-6 and TRBJ1-1; D possibly corresponds to TRBD1 (6 bases). Germline-derived CDR1 and CDR2 are SGHVS and FNYEAQ. Trimming cost V 5 bases and J 1 base, with 14 bases left between them. The CDR3 contains 15 residues. CDR3 nucleotide sequence: TGTGCCAGCAGCCGGTCAGACAGGAGGAACACTGAAGCTTTCTTT. This gives the protein CASSRSDRRNTEAFF. The full variable domain, in which reference TRBV7-6 and TRBJ1-1 provide the parts outside the CDR3, is GAGVSQSPRYKVTKRGQDVALRCDPISGHVSLYWYRQALGQGPEFLTYFNYEAQQDKSGLPNDRFSAERPEGSISTLTIQRTEQRDSAMYRCASSRSDRRNTEAFFGQGTRLTVV.

The sample holds a few counts of this clonotype. J is TRBJ1-6 and V is TRBV5-1; D call uncertain. With 1 base removed from V and 8 bases from J, the gap between germline ends came to 13 bases. This CDR3 contains 15 residues. CDR1 is SGHRS and CDR2 is YFSETQ in the germline V gene. This chain's CDR3 is CASSLFPRADSPLHF. The CDR3 nucleotides read TGCGCCAGCAGCTTGTTCCCGCGAGCGGATTCACCCCTCCACTTT.

The chain carries TRBV7-9 and TRBJ2-7, with 9 bases lining up with TRBD1. The germline CDR1 and CDR2 sequences are SEHNR and FQNEAQ (reference sequence). This CDR3 spans 14 amino acids. J was trimmed by 3 bases and V by 5 bases; bases with no gene match: 5. This chain's CDR3 is CASSTGTGNYEQYF. The CDR3 bases are TGTGCCAGCAGCACTGGGACAGGGAACTACGAGCAGTACTTC. Full variable domain (remainder filled in from reference TRBV7-9 and TRBJ2-7): DTGVSQNPRHKITKRGQNVTFRCDPISEHNRLYWYRQTLGQGPEFLTYFQNEAQLEKSRLLSDRFSAERPKGSFSTLEIQRTEQGDSAMYLCASSTGTGNYEQYFGPGTRLTVT.

There are many counts of this clonotype. The genes are TRBV10-1 and TRBJ2-3; 12 nucleotides line up with TRBD2. This CDR3 has 16 amino acids. From germline, CDR1 is WNHNN and CDR2 SYGVQD (reference sequence). J gave up 4 bases and V 8 bases, and 10 bases lay outside the gene matches. CDR3 bases: TGCGCCAGCGGCGAGGAACTAGCGGGGGGTGCAGATACGCAGTATTTT. It encodes CASGEELAGGADTQYF.

The CDR3 DNA reads as TGTGCCAGCAGCCCCACCCTAAGGAACACTGAAGCTTTCTTT. It is translated as CASSPTLRNTEAFF. The J gene is TRBJ1-1, the V gene TRBV7-2; D remains ambiguous. Germline CDR1 is SGHTA and CDR2 is FQGNSA. The CDR3 length is 14 residues. The V end was cut by 5 bases, the J end by 1 base, with 11 bases between.

This clonotype was picked up many times. V is TRBV20-1 and J is TRBJ1-1, with a weak D call TRBD1 (6 bases). Trimming cost V 1 base and J 1 base, with 13 bases left between them. The CDR3 spans 15 residues. Germline lookup yields CDR1 DFQATT and CDR2 SNEGSKA (reference sequence). The CDR3 DNA is TGCAGTGCTAGAGTTGCGGGAGGGGGGAACACTGAAGCTTTCTTT. Amino acid sequence: CSARVAGGGNTEAFF.

This clonotype was detected ten times or more. CDR3 nucleotides: TGCGCCAGCAGCTTGGCTCCGGGATCCACTGAAGCTTTCTTT. Amino acids: CASSLAPGSTEAFF. The chain couples TRBV5-1 to TRBJ1-1, with D unclear. The CDR3 totals 14 residues. Germline loops: CDR1 SGHRS, CDR2 YFSETQ. V lost 0 bases and J 4 bases, leaving 10 bases between the germline ends.

The genes are TRBV6-5 and TRBJ2-1; D is possibly TRBD2 (5 bases). The ends were cut back, 8 bases at V and 10 bases at J, with 15 bases in the middle. CDR1 is MNHEY, CDR2 SVGAGI, per germline. CDR3 length: 12 amino acids. For the CDR3, the DNA is TGTGCCAGCTCGATAGGGAGCGGAGAGCAGTTCTTC. Protein product: CASSIGSGEQFF.

The chain is built from TRBV12-3 or TRBV12-4 and TRBJ2-1; the match to TRBD2 covers 11 bases. The CDR3 spans 16 residues. V shed 7 bases and J 6 bases; nucleotides not matched to a gene: 11. The CDR3 reads CASTPLAGVSSNEQFF. Written as DNA, the CDR3 is TGTGCCAGCACCCCACTAGCGGGAGTTTCGAGCAATGAGCAGTTCTTC.

This clonotype was counted many times. The chain carries TRBV2 and TRBJ1-2; D is uncertain. The germline V and J ends were trimmed by 8 bases and 4 bases, with 14 bases remaining between them. The CDR3 sequence is 13 residues long. Germline CDR1 SNHLY, CDR2 FYNNEI. The CDR3, as DNA: TGTGCCAGCTCGGGGTGGCTTCTCTATGGCTACACCTTC. Its protein is CASSGWLLYGYTF.

This chain joins TRBV5-1 and TRBJ1-1; D gene ambiguous. Per germline, CDR1 SGHRS and CDR2 YFSETQ. Trimming shortened V by 5 bases and J by 0 bases, and 17 bases separated the two germline ends. The CDR3 spans 16 residues. The CDR3 here is CASRNQLRQMNTEAFF. The CDR3 nucleotides read TGCGCCAGCAGAAATCAGCTACGGCAGATGAACACTGAAGCTTTCTTT.

This chain connects TRBV4-1 to TRBJ2-7; 10 bases are shared with TRBD1. CDR1 MGHRA and CDR2 YSYEKL come from the germline V gene. V trimming: 1 base; J trimming: 1 base; junction bases outside the gene matches: 1. The CDR3 is 15 residues long. CDR3 bases: TGCGCCAGCAGCCAAGTGGACAGGGGGTCCTACGAGCAGTACTTC. As protein: CASSQVDRGSYEQYF.